The following is a T cell receptor beta chain sequence with its context. Its antigen target is currently unknown. Base qualities are not recorded, but no much larger clone differs from it by a single base. TCRbeta CDR3 regions were amplified from genomic DNA by means of the immunoSEQ Assay, a bias-controlled multiplex PCR. The study's processing was this. The number of nucleated cells in each sample was estimated by amplification of reference gene primers within the assay. To quantify the absolute abundance of each unique TCRbeta CDR3 rearrangement, sequence reads were collapsed and filtered. Productive Simpson clonality was computed per sample as the square root of Simpson's diversity index over productive rearrangements. TCRdb provides this immuneACCESS table in a form limited to in-frame rearrangements. Some clones are lacking; in checked studies, under half of them reflect an unresolved V gene, and why the rest are absent is not known. V and J calls and clone size are as listed in that table; D and trimming were resolved from the DNA. Across this sample there are 310,000 or so clones, with roughly 89% seen only once. The top ten clonotypes cover approximately 6% of the sample.

The data were taken from a study of blood T cell repertoires in COVID-19 (dated by TCRdb to 2019 to 2021). Describing the broader study: Collaborator samples came from the United States, Italy and Spain and covered acute and convalescent phases of COVID-19. The material from the prospective study consisted of cDNA or gDNA derived from T cells, B-cell-depleted T cells, or PBMCs. Subjects who had been exposed to COVID-19, were actively infected with it, or had recovered from it provided the deeply sampled blood TCRbeta repertoires that made up the dataset. The repertoires were released in a freely available public database meant as a resource for research on the immune response to SARS-CoV-2. Samples came from the ongoing ImmuneRACE study (first 160 participants) plus 1,254 subjects from 6 global collaborators. Nearly every sample came with metadata listing a de-identified subject ID, COVID-19 status, age in years and sex. Where available, HLA class I and class II types were obtained from metadata supplied by the sample provider rather than from assay-based typing.

The study at large found these results: The amount of clinical and demographic metadata varied by source and participant and was provided uncurated.

Participants in the prospective study were aged roughly 18 to 90 years, lived in about two dozen United States geographic areas, and enrolled through a virtual design. In the prospective study, cohorts were assigned on the basis of participant-reported clinical history obtained from a screening survey and a study questionnaire. For ImmuneRACE Cohort 3, a participant was defined as recovered based on two consecutive negative NP/OP PCR tests, clearance by a healthcare professional, or resolution of symptoms. In the prospective study, mobile phlebotomists collected whole blood, serum and a nasopharyngeal or oropharyngeal swab from each participant. Additional blood draws and questionnaires over an approximately 2-month period could optionally be provided by prospective study participants. Before DNA extraction, prospective study blood samples were shipped either frozen or at room temperature. CDR1 and CDR2, per the germline V gene (reference sequence), are MNHEY and SMNVEV. Trimming leaves V shorter by 0 bases and J shorter by 3 bases, with the junction holding 9 bases beyond the gene matches. Including the terminal cysteine and phenylalanine, the CDR3 comprises 20 residues. Here the CDR3 DNA is all that survives: 60 bases in frame from base 1.

The sequence is built from TRBV27 and TRBJ2-1; 15 bases in the junction line up with TRBD2. The sample comprised PBMCs or T cells enriched from blood (not recorded which). This sequence originates from a woman aged 40 to 50 who had recovered from COVID-19. CDR3 reads: CASSLSRPGTSGRLYNEQFF. The nucleotide sequence reads TGTGCCAGCAGTTTATCGAGGCCCGGGACTAGCGGGAGGCTCTACAATGAGCAGTTCTTC.